This TCR beta chain originates from a study of blood T cell repertoires in COVID-19. At the level of the study: Specimens from acute and convalescent COVID-19 originated in the United States, Italy and Spain. Sources were T cells, B-cell-depleted T cells, or PBMCs; the material itself was cDNA or gDNA.

The CDR3 contains 13 residues. The V end was cut by 3 bases, the J end by 7 bases, with 12 bases between. The germline CDR1 and CDR2 sequences are SGHNT and YENEEA. Per the original methods: Amplification of reference gene primers provided the estimated nucleated cell counts. The protocol was immunoSEQ multiplex PCR, while the TCRdb copy is restricted to in-frame clones and leaves out a portion. From that table come the V and J calls and clone size; the DNA was used to work out D and trimming. The profile covers fewer than 300,000 clones, with over 75% appearing a single time and roughly 9% taken by the ten largest.

Input material: peripheral blood. V and J are TRBV11-3 and TRBJ1-2, with unresolved D. The TCR was taken from a man in his late teens or twenties with active or convalescent COVID-19. The CDR3 coding sequence is TGTGCCAGCAGCTTCCTCAGGTTACGTGGCTACACCTTC. Protein sequence: CASSFLRLRGYTF.